Sequencing of this TCR beta chain was carried out in a study of T-cell memory formation after mild COVID-19. TCRdb re-derived calls from the 5' RACE reads in MiXCR, one entry per CDR3 protein. Found here are 120,000 or so distinct CDR3 sequences, roughly 15% of them singletons; the top ten hold approximately 15%. This clonotype was counted between two and nine times. Its antigen is currently unknown. The CDR3 is made up of 14 amino acids. V lost 3 bases and J 4 bases, leaving 10 bases between the germline ends. The germline CDR1 and CDR2 sequences are SGHTA and FQGNSA. General observations from the study: Clones that got smaller from day 15 to 85 had even CD4/CD8, while clones growing later tipped toward CD4+.

This clonotype was obtained from an adult woman who had mild COVID-19 (a few samples of this study predate the infection). Cell type and time point are not known. Sequences were obtained from PBMCs or a T cell subset sorted from them (not recorded which). The chain combines TRBV7-2 with TRBJ2-1, with D possibly being TRBD2 (6 bases). The CDR3 nucleotides are TGTGCCAGCAGCTTCGGGGGAAGGTACAATGAGCAGTTCTTC. Amino acid sequence: CASSFGGRYNEQFF.